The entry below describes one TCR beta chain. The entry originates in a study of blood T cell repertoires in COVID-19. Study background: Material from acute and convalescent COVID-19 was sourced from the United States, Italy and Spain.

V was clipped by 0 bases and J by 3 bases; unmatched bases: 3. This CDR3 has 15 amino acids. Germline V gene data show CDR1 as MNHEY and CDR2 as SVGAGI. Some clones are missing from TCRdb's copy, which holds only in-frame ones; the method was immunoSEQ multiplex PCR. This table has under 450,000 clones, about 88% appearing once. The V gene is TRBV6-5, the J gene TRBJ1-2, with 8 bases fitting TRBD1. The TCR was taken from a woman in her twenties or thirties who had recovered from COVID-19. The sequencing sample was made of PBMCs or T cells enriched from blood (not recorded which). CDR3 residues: CASSYSPDRDYGYTF. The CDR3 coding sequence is TGTGCCAGCAGTTACTCCCCGGACAGGGACTATGGCTACACCTTC.